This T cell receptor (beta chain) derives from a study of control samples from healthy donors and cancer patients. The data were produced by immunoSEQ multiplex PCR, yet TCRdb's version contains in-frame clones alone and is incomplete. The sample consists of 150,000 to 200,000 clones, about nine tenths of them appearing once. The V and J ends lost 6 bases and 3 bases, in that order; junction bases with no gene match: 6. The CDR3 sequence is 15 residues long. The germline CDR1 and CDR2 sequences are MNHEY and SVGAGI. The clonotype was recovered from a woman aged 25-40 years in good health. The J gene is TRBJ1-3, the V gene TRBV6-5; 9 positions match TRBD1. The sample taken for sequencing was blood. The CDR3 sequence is CASRKQGADGNTIYF. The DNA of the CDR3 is TGTGCCAGCAGAAAACAGGGGGCTGATGGAAACACCATATATTTT.